This passage covers 15 T cell receptor beta chains from one sample sequenced in a study of blood T cell repertoires in COVID-19 (dated by TCRdb to the early 2020s). Library prep was done by the immunoSEQ multiplex PCR assay. Sourced from immuneACCESS, this table was stored by TCRdb with only in-frame sequences that have V and J called. A share of the clones is absent; for the studies checked, an unresolved V gene accounts for under half, and the remainder has no known explanation. This sample has approximately 70,000 clones in its table, and about 86% of those were observed once. In total, the top ten clones hold around 4.1% of the sample. Sequencing used peripheral blood. These TCRs come from a woman aged 55-69 years with acute or convalescent COVID-19.

The rearrangement uses TRBV10-2 and TRBJ2-1; unclear D gene. Germline CDR1 is WSHSY and CDR2 is SAAADI. The CDR3 sequence is 16 residues long. V was pared by 7 bases and J by 0 bases, with 16 bases between. The DNA of the CDR3 is TGCGCCAGCACGGGTGGTGAGAGTCGCTCCTACAATGAGCAGTTCTTC. The encoded protein is CASTGGESRSYNEQFF.

J is TRBJ1-2 and V is TRBV4-1; no clear D gene. This CDR3 comprises 15 residues. The germline V gene encodes CDR1 MGHRA and CDR2 YSYEKL. V was shortened by 2 bases and J by 1 base, with 11 bases between the two germline ends. CDR3 sequence (DNA): TGCGCCAGCAGCCAACCCGACCGGGATAACTATGGCTACACCTTC. Amino acids: CASSQPDRDNYGYTF.

This chain connects TRBV10-1 to TRBJ1-1; tentative D call: TRBD1 (5 bases). Germline CDR1 reads WNHNN; CDR2 reads SYGVQD (reference sequence). This CDR3 spans 14 amino acids. The V end lost 4 bases, the J end lost 1 base, and 10 bases lay between the germline ends. The CDR3 DNA reads TGCGCCAGCAGTGTGCAGGGCACGAACACTGAAGCTTTCTTT. Translating it yields CASSVQGTNTEAFF.

The chain combines TRBV3-1 (or the pseudogene TRBV3-2) with TRBJ2-2; 8 bases are a match to TRBD1. There are 16 residues in the CDR3. The V segment lost 4 bases and the J segment 6 bases; nucleotides outside the gene matches: 10. CDR1 LGHDT and CDR2 YNNKEL come from the germline V gene (reference sequence). The CDR3 DNA reads as TGTGCCAGCAGCCTAGGACAGGGAGGATTATCCGGGGAGCTGTTTTTT. It encodes CASSLGQGGLSGELFF.

V is TRBV7-9 and J is TRBJ2-1; 11 bases are shared with TRBD2. CDR1 and CDR2 (germline): SEHNR, FQNEAQ (reference sequence). After removal of 5 bases from V and 13 bases from J, the junction contained 10 bases not matched to a gene. The CDR3 spans 14 residues. The chain's CDR3 is CASSPQLAGDRQFF. The CDR3 DNA follows: TGTGCCAGCAGCCCACAACTAGCGGGGGACCGCCAGTTCTTC.

The chain couples TRBV6-1 to TRBJ2-4; 7 positions match TRBD1. J gave up 8 bases and V 0 bases, and 7 bases lay outside the gene matches. CDR3 length equals 15 residues. Germline loops: CDR1 MNHNS, CDR2 SASEGT. The CDR3: CASSEAGDSLDIQYF. In DNA form, the CDR3 reads TGTGCCAGCAGTGAAGCGGGGGACAGCTTGGACATTCAGTACTTC.

This clone came up once. The chain carries TRBV30 and TRBJ1-1; a weak D match, TRBD1 (5 bases). V shed 4 bases and J shed 2 bases, with 8 bases lying between them. This CDR3 comprises 12 residues. Germline lookup yields CDR1 GTSNPN and CDR2 SVGIG (reference sequence). The CDR3 DNA reads as TGTGCCTGGACCCAGGGAAACACTGAAGCTTTCTTT. Translating it yields CAWTQGNTEAFF.

This chain uses TRBV11-2 with TRBJ1-1, with TRBD1 identical over 7 bases. Germline trimming cut 2 bases from V and 2 bases from J; bases unmatched to any gene: 8. This CDR3 is 16 amino acids long. The germline V gene encodes CDR1 SGHAT and CDR2 FQNNGV. For the CDR3, the DNA is TGTGCCAGCAGCTTACGACAGGGTTTAGGCAACACTGAAGCTTTCTTT. This gives the protein CASSLRQGLGNTEAFF. Drawing the rest from reference TRBV11-2 and TRBJ1-1, the complete variable domain is EAGVAQSPRYKIIEKRQSVAFWCNPISGHATLYWYQQILGQGPKLLIQFQNNGVVDDSQLPKDRFSAERLKGVDSTLKIQPAKLEDSAVYLCASSLRQGLGNTEAFFGQGTRLTVV.

The chain links TRBV7-2 to TRBJ1-3, with a tentative D call TRBD1 (6 bases). The CDR3 loop spans 15 amino acids. Germline V lookup: CDR1 SGHTA, CDR2 FQGNSA. Trimming took 2 bases from V and 0 from J, leaving 8 bases between them. CDR3 in amino acids: CASSLTGSSGNTIYF. CDR3 nucleotide sequence: TGTGCCAGCAGCTTAACAGGGAGCTCTGGAAACACCATATATTTT.

V usage is TRBV12-3 or TRBV12-4 and J usage is TRBJ1-1, with D hard to call. Trimming left V 5 bases short and J 2 bases short, with 6 bases between. This CDR3 spans 12 amino acids. Written as DNA, the CDR3 is TGTGCCAGCAGTCGGAGCAACACTGAAGCTTTCTTT. This codes for CASSRSNTEAFF.

This clone was seen only a few times. The J gene is TRBJ1-4, the V gene TRBV10-2; TRBD1 matches at 9 bases. Germline CDR1 is WSHSY and CDR2 is SAAADI. V was clipped by 4 bases and J by 3 bases; unmatched bases: 0. The CDR3 length is 14 residues. The CDR3 sequence: CASSGQGANEKLFF. In nucleotides, the CDR3 is TGCGCCAGCAGTGGACAGGGGGCTAATGAAAAACTGTTTTTT.

The chain is built from TRBV11-2 and TRBJ2-2; D might be TRBD2 (6 bases). V dropped 5 bases and J dropped 0 bases, with 10 bases sitting between them. Looked up from germline, CDR1 is SGHAT and CDR2 is FQNNGV. The CDR3 length is 15 residues. CDR3 sequence reads: CASSPTRTNTGELFF. The CDR3 nucleotides are TGTGCCAGCAGCCCGACTAGGACGAACACCGGGGAGCTGTTTTTT.

CDR3 sequence reads: CASSFLLAGVETQYF. The CDR3 bases are TGTGCCAGCAGCTTCTTACTAGCGGGGGTTGAGACCCAGTACTTC. The rearrangement links TRBV7-9 to TRBJ2-5; 11 positions match TRBD2. V lost 3 bases, J lost 5 bases, and 5 bases stayed unmatched. CDR3 length: 15 residues. In germline, CDR1 is SEHNR, CDR2 FQNEAQ (reference sequence).

The chain joins TRBV7-6 to TRBJ1-1; tentative D call: TRBD1 (6 bases). Per germline, CDR1 SGHVS and CDR2 FNYEAQ. Deletions cut 5 bases from V and 5 bases from J, with 15 bases between. The CDR3 is 14 residues long. DNA of the CDR3: TGTGCCAGCAGCAAGGGGGGGCCCCGTACTGAAGCTTTCTTT. This gives the protein CASSKGGPRTEAFF.

The chain recombines TRBV5-1 with TRBJ1-4; TRBD1 might be the D (5 bases). Germline values: CDR1 SGHRS, CDR2 YFSETQ. V was trimmed by 6 bases and J by 5 bases, leaving 11 bases between them. The CDR3 consists of 13 residues. The CDR3 sequence: CASTRGENEKLFF. In nucleotides, the CDR3 is TGCGCCAGCACAAGGGGCGAGAATGAAAAACTGTTTTTT.